This T cell receptor beta chain emerged from a study of beta chain features in type 1 diabetes. Reverse transcription of all isolated RNA meant that expressed TCRB transcripts were sequenced. This table comes from immunoSEQ multiplex PCR, and its TCRdb copy is limited to in-frame clones, with some not included. This repertoire shows roughly 100,000 clones, 28% found once; its top ten account for under 0.55%. Study observations and caveats: For Type 1 diabetes patients, all four CD4+ subsets carried TCRB CDR3s that were moderately but significantly shorter. Compared with healthy donors, patients appeared to share more similar naive, central memory and regulatory TCRB repertoires. Highly expressing activated T cells could be over-counted with a cDNA template. There was no resolution here of whether HLA type influences TCRB rearrangement.

Looked up from germline, CDR1 is SQVTM and CDR2 is ANQGSEA. V dropped 5 bases and J dropped 2; count of bases not matched to a gene: 10. The CDR3 is 15 amino acids. This clone was seen more than once but under ten times. Its target is unknown. This receptor was taken from a woman between 18 and 29 years old with type 1 diabetes. The J gene is TRBJ2-5, the V gene TRBV29-1; 8 bases line up with TRBD2. The sequenced sample consisted of central memory CD4+ T cells from blood. The CDR3 DNA follows: TGCAGCGTTTTTTTGGGGGCGGGGGGTCAAGAGACCCAGTACTTC. Translated, it gives CSVFLGAGGQETQYF.